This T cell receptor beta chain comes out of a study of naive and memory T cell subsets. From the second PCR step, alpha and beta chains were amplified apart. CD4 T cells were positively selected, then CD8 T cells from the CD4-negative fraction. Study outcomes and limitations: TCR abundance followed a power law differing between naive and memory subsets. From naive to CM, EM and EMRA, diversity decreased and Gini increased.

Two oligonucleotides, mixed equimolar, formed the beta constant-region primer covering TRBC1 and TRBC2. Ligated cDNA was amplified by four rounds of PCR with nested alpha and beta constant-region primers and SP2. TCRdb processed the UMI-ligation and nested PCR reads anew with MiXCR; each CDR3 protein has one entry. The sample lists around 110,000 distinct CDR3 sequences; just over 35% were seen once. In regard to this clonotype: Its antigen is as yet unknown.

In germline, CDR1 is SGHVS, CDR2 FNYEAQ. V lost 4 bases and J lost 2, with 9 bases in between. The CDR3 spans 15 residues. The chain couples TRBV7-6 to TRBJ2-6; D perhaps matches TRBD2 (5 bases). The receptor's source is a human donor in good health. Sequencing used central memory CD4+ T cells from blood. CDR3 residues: CASSSGMAGANVLTF. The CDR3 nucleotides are TGTGCCAGCAGCTCCGGGATGGCTGGGGCCAACGTCCTGACTTTC.